This T cell receptor (beta chain) was documented in a study of T cell responses to AZD1222 COVID-19 vaccine. General study results and limits: The study identified only a handful of AZD1222 recipients as seropositive at baseline. The sample set comprised mostly white British donors with more females, and clonal diversity was possibly underestimated.

Generated by immunoSEQ multiplex PCR, the TCRdb table keeps only in-frame clones and is missing some. The table records roughly 150,000 clones, 87% of them present only once. Notes on this clone: As yet, its antigen is unknown.

The material was peripheral blood, obtained 28 days after the second AZD1222 dose. The receptor's source is an adult who received the AZD1222 COVID-19 vaccine.

In DNA, the CDR3 is TGTGCCAGCAGCTTAGCGGGTACAGGGGTGAACAATCAGCCCCAGCATTTT. This gives the protein CASSLAGTGVNNQPQHF. The genes are TRBV7-9 and TRBJ1-5; 7 positions match TRBD1. With V trimmed by 0 bases and J by 3 bases, 8 bases remained unmatched. The germline V gene encodes CDR1 SEHNR and CDR2 FQNEAQ (reference sequence). The CDR3 length is 17 residues.